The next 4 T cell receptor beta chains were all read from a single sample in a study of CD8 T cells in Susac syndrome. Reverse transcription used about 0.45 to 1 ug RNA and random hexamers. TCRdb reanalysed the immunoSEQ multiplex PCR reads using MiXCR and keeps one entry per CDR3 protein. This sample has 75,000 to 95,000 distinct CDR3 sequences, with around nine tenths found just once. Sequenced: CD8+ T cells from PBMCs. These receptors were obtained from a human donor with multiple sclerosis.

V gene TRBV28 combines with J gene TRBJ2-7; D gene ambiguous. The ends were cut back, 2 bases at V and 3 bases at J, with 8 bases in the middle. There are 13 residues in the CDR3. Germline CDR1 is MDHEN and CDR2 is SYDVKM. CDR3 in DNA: TGTGCCAGCAGTTTAAATCTGGGCTACGAGCAGTACTTC. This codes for CASSLNLGYEQYF.

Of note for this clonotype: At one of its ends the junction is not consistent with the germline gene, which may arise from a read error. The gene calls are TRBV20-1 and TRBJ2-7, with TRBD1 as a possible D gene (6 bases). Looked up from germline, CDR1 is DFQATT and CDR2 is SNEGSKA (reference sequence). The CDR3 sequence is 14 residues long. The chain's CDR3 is CSARGDKSSYEQYF. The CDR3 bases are TGCAGTGCCAGAGGGGACAAAAGCTCCTACGAGCAGTACTTC.

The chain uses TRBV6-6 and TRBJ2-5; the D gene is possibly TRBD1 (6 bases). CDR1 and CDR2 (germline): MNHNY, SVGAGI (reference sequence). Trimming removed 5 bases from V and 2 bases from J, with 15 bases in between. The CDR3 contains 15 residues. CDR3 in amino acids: CASSQPTGLQETQYF. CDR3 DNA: TGTGCCAGCAGTCAACCGACAGGACTGCAAGAGACCCAGTACTTC.

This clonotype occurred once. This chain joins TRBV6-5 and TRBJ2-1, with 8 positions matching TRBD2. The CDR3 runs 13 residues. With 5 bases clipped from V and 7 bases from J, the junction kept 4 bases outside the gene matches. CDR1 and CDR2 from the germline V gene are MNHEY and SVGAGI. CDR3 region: CASSPGGENEQFF. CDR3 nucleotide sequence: TGTGCCAGCAGTCCCGGGGGGGAGAATGAGCAGTTCTTC.